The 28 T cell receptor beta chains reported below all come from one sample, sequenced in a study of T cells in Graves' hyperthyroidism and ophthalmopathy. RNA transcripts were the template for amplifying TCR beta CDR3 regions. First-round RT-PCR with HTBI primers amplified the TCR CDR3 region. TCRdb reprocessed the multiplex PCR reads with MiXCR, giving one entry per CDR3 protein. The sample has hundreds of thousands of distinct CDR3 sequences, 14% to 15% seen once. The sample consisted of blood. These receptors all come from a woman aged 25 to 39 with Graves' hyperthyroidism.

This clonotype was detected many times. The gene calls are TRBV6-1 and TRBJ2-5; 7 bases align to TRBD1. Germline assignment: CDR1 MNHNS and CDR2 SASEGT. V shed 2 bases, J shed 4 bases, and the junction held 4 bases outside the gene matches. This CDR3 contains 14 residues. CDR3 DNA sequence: TGTGCCAGCAGTGAAAGGAGGACAGGAGAGACCCAGTACTTC. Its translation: CASSERRTGETQYF.

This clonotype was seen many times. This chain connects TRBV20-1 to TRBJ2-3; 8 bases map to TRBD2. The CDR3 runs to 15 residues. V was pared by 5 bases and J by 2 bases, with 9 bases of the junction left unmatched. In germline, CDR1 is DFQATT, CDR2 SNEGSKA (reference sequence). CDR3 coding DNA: TGCAGTGCTCCCGGGACTAGGGGACTCACAGATACGCAGTATTTT. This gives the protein CSAPGTRGLTDTQYF.

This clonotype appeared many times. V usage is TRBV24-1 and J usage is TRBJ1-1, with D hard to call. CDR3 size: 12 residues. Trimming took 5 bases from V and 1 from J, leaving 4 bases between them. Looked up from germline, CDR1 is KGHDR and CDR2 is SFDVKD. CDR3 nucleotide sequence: TGTGCCACCAGTGGTCCGAACACTGAAGCTTTCTTT. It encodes CATSGPNTEAFF.

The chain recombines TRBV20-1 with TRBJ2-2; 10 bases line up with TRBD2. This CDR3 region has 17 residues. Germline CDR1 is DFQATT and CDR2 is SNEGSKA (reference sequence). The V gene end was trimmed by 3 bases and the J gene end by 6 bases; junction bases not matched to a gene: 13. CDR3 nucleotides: TGCAGTGCTAGGCCGGGGGGGAAGCGGGAGGGCTCCGGGGAGCTGTTTTTT. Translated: CSARPGGKREGSGELFF.

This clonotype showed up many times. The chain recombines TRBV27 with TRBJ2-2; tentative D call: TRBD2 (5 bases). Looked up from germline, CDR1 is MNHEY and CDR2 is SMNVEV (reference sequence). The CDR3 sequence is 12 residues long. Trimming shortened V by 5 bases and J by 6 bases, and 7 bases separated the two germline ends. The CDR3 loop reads CASSPRAGELFF. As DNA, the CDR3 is TGTGCCAGCAGTCCGCGGGCCGGGGAGCTGTTTTTT.

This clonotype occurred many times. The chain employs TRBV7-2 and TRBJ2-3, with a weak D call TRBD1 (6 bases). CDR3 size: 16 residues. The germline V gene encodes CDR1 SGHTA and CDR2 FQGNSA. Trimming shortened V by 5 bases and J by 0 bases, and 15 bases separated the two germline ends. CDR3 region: CASSKTRRGSTDTQYF. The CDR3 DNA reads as TGTGCCAGCAGCAAAACCAGAAGGGGGAGCACAGATACGCAGTATTTT.

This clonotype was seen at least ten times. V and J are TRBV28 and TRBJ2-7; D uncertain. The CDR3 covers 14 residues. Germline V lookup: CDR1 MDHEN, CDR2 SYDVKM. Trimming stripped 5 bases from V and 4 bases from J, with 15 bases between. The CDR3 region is CASSPPPQTYEQYF. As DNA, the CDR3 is TGTGCCAGCAGTCCGCCGCCCCAAACGTACGAGCAGTACTTC.

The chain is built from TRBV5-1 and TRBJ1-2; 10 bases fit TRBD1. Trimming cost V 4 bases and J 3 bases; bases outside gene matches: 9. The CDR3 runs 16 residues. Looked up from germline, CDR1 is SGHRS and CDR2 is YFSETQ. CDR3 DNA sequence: TGCGCCAGCAGCACCTGGACAGGGGGGAAGGACTATGGCTACACCTTC. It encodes CASSTWTGGKDYGYTF.

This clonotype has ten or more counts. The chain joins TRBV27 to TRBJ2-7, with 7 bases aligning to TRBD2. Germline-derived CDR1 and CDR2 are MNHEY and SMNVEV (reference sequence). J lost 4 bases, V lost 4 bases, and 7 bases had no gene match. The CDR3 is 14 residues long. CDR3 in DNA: TGTGCCAGCAGTTCGCCGGGACTAACGTACGAGCAGTACTTC. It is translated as CASSSPGLTYEQYF.

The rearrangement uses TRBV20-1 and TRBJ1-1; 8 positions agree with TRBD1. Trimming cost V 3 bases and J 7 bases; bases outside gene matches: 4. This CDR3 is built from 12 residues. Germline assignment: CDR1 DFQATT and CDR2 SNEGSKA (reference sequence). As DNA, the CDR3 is TGCAGTGCTAGCAGAACAGGGGGTGAAGCTTTCTTT. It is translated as CSASRTGGEAFF.

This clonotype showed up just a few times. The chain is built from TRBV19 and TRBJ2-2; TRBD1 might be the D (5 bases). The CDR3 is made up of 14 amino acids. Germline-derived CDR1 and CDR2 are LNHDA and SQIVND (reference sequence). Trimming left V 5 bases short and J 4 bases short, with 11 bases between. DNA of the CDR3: TGTGCCAGTAGTTGGGGCCGAACCACCGGGGAGCTGTTTTTT. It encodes CASSWGRTTGELFF.

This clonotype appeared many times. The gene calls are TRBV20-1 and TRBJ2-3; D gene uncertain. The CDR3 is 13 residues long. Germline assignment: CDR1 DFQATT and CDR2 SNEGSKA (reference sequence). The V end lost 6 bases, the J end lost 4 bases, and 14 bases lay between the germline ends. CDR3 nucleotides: TGCAGTGCCCTCGACCCTAACTCAGATACGCAGTATTTT. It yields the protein CSALDPNSDTQYF.

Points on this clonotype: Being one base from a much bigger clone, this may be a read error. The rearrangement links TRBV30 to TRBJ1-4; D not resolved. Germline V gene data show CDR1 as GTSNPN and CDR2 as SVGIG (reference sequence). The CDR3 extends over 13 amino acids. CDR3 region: CVCPGPVNEKLFF. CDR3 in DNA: TGTGTCTGCCCCGGACCCGTTAATGAAAAACTGTTTTTT.

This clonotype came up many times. CDR3 sequence reads: CSAELEGGYNEQFF. The CDR3 region has the DNA TGCAGTGCCGAATTAGAGGGAGGGTACAATGAGCAGTTCTTC. The chain links TRBV20-1 to TRBJ2-1, with TRBD2 identical over 7 bases. J gave up 4 bases and V 6 bases, and 9 bases lay outside the gene matches. Germline V gene sequence: CDR1 DFQATT, CDR2 SNEGSKA (reference sequence). This CDR3 comprises 14 residues.

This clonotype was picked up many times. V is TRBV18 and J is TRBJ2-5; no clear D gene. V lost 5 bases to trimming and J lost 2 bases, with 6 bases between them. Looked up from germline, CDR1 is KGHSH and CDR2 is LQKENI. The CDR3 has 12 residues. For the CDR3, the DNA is TGTGCCAGCTCATTCAGTCAAGAGACCCAGTACTTC. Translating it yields CASSFSQETQYF.

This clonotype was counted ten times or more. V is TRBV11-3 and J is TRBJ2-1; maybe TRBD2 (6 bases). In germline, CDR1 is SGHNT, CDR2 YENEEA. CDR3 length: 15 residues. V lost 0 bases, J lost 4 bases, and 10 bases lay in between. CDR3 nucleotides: TGTGCCAGCAGCTTAGATGCGGGGAAGTACAATGAGCAGTTCTTC. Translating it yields CASSLDAGKYNEQFF.

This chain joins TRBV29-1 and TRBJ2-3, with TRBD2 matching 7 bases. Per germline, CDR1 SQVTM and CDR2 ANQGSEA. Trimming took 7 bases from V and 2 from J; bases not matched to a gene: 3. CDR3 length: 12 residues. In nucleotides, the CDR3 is TGCAGCGGAGGGAGGGACACAGATACGCAGTATTTT. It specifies CSGGRDTDTQYF.

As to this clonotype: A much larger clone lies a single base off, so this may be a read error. This CDR3 is CASNLGAGGLDTQYF. Written as DNA, the CDR3 is TGTGCCAGCAACTTAGGGGCGGGAGGTTTGGATACGCAGTATTTT. The chain employs TRBV11-3 and TRBJ2-3; 8 bases fit TRBD2. Germline assignment: CDR1 SGHNT and CDR2 YENEEA. CDR3 size: 15 residues. Combining the CDR3 with reference TRBV11-3 and TRBJ2-3 gives the whole variable domain EAGVVQSPRYKIIEKKQPVAFWCNPISGHNTLYWYLQNLGQGPELLIRYENEEAVDDSQLPKDRFSAERLKGVDSTLKIQPAELGDSAVYLCASNLGAGGLDTQYFGPGTRLTVL.

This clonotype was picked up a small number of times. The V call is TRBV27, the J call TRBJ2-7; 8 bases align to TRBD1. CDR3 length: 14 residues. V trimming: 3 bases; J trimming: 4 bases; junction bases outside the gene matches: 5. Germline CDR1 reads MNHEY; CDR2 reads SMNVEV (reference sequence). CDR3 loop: CASSFRQGAYEQYF. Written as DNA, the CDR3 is TGTGCCAGCAGTTTTCGGCAGGGGGCGTACGAGCAGTACTTC.

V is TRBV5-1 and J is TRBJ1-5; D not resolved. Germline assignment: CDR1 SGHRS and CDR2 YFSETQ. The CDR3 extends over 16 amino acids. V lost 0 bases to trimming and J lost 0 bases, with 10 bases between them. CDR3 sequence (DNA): TGCGCCAGCAGCTTGGGGCCTGCAGATAGCAATCAGCCCCAGCATTTT. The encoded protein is CASSLGPADSNQPQHF.

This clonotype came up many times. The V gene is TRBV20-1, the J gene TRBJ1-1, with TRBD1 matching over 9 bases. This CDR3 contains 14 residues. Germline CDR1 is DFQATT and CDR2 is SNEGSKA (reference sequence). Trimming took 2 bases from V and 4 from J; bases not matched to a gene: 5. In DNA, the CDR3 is TGCAGTGCTAGACCGATGACAGGGGGCACTGAAGCTTTCTTT. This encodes CSARPMTGGTEAFF.

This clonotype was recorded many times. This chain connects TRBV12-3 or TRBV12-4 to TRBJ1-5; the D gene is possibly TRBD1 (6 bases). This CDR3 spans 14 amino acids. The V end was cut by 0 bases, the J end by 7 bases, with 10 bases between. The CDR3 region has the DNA TGTGCCAGCAGTTTAGCGGGCGGGGGCCAGCCCCAGCATTTT. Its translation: CASSLAGGGQPQHF.

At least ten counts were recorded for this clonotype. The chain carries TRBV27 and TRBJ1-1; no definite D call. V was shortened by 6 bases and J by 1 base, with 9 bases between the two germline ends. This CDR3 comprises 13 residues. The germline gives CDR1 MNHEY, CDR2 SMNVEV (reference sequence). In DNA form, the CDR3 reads TGTGCCAGCAGAGACTATCGGAACACTGAAGCTTTCTTT. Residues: CASRDYRNTEAFF.

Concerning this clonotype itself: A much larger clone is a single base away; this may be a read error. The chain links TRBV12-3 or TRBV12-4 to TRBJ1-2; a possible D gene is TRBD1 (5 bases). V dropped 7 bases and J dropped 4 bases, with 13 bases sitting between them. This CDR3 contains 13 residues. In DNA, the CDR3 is TGTGCCAGCAACACGAGACAGACCTATGGCTACACCTTC. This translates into CASNTRQTYGYTF.

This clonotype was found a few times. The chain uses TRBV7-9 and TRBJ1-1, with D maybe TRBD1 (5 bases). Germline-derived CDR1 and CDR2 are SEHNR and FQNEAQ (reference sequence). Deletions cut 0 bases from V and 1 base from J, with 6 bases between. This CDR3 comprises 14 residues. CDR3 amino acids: CASSLAQGNTEAFF. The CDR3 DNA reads TGTGCCAGCAGCTTAGCGCAGGGGAACACTGAAGCTTTCTTT.

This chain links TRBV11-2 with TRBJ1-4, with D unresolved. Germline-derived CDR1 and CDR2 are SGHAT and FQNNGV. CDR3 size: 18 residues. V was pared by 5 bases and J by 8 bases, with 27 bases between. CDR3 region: CASSETRVREAVWEKLFF. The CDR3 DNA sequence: TGTGCCAGCAGCGAAACAAGGGTACGGGAGGCTGTATGGGAAAAACTGTTTTTT.

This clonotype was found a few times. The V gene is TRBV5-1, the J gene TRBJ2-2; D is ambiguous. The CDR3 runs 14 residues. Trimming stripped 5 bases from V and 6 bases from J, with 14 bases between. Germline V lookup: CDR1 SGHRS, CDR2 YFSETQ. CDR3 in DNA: TGCGCCAGCAGTTTTAACGAGTTAGCCGGGGAGCTGTTTTTT. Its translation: CASSFNELAGELFF.

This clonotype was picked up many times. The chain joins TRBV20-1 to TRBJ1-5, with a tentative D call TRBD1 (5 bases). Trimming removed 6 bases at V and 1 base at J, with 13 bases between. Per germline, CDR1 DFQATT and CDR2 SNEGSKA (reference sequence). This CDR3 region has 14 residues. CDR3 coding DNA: TGCAGTGCCTGGGGGGACGGGAGCAATCAGCCCCAGCATTTT. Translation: CSAWGDGSNQPQHF.